The following is a T cell receptor beta chain sequence with its context. What it binds is not known. Sequencing used immunoSEQ multiplex PCR; TCRdb keeps in-frame clones, though not all of them. In the table there are over 850,000 clones, 75% to 80% of which are singletons. These data originate in a study of shared clonotypes between healthy human individuals. Study observations and caveats: Collection of samples was limited to blood; tissue repertoires likely differ. It was observed that approximately 5% of naive CD4 clonotypes were shared across a handful of donors. Genetic and exposure-history diversity was limited by the few donors.

The germline gives CDR1 LNHDA, CDR2 SQIVND (reference sequence). The CDR3 length is 15 residues. Trimming took off 5 bases at V and 8 bases at J, with 18 bases between the two ends. The chain couples TRBV19 to TRBJ1-4; TRBD1 might be the D (5 bases). The source material was memory CD4+ T cells from PBMCs. Documented subset: CD45RA-negative fraction. This TCR was sampled from a man aged 18 to 29 in good health. Some clones in this sample may be carry-over from other donors' samples. The CDR3 coding sequence is TGTGCCAGTAGTGCGACGAGGGGAAACATGGAAAAACTGTTTTTT. Protein sequence: CASSATRGNMEKLFF.